The 2 T cell receptor beta chains below all came from one sample that was sequenced in a study of beta chain features in type 1 diabetes. Sequenced material consisted of expressed TCRB transcripts (all of the isolated RNA was reverse transcribed). Clones were read by immunoSEQ multiplex PCR, and TCRdb kept only the in-frame ones, dropping some. The sample includes under 300,000 clones, roughly 8% of them seen just once. The sample taken for sequencing was central memory CD4+ T cells from blood. The source is a woman aged 18-29 years in good health.

As to this clone: The sample contains more than one DNA sequence encoding this CDR3. This chain uses TRBV7-6 with TRBJ2-6; no definite D call. Trimming pared 3 bases from V and 2 bases from J, leaving 2 bases between. CDR3 size: 13 residues. The germline CDR1 and CDR2 sequences are SGHVS and FNYEAQ. The CDR3 is CASSFPGANVLTF. In DNA, the CDR3 is TGTGCCAGCAGCTTTCCTGGGGCCAACGTCCTGACTTTC.

V usage is TRBV4-2 and J usage is TRBJ1-1; TRBD1 matches at 11 bases. Germline lookup yields CDR1 LGHNA and CDR2 YNFKEQ. V lost 6 bases to trimming and J lost 3 bases; unmatched junction nucleotides: 9. CDR3 length equals 16 residues. The CDR3 loop reads CASRTRDRGADTEAFF. The CDR3 bases are TGTGCCAGCAGAACCCGGGACAGGGGGGCGGACACTGAAGCTTTCTTT.